Listed below are T cell receptor beta chains from one sample, sequenced in a study of CD8+CD57+ T cells in acquired aplastic anemia. TCRdb re-analysed the reads in MiXCR, keeping a single row per CDR3 protein. The data hold 150,000 to 200,000 distinct CDR3 sequences, with approximately 48% observed a single time. Sample: sorted CD4+, CD8+, or CD8+CD57+ T cells (not recorded which) from PBMCs. The receptors originated from a human donor with aplastic anemia. The CDR3 runs from the conserved cysteine through the conserved F or W. Fields, in order: D gene, clone size, V gene, J gene, CDR3 DNA, CDR3 protein. A D gene is named only where the DNA matches it firmly. Size values are once, few and many counts, or a class for expanded clones, and some rows have none.

d_call: -
clone_size: many
v_call: TRBV30
j_call: TRBJ2-7
cdr3_nt: TGTGCCTGGACCGGTGGACGCGAGCAGTACTTC
cdr3_aa: CAWTGGREQYF

d_call: TRBD1
clone_size: many
v_call: TRBV7-3
j_call: TRBJ2-3
cdr3_nt: TGTGCCAGCAGCGGGACAGGGGTGCCAGATACGCAGTATTTT
cdr3_aa: CASSGTGVPDTQYF

d_call: TRBD2
clone_size: -
v_call: TRBV11-1
j_call: TRBJ2-1
cdr3_nt: TGTGCCAGCAGCTCCAGGGGGACTAGCGGGGGGAATGAGCAGTTCTTC
cdr3_aa: CASSSRGTSGGNEQFF

d_call: -
clone_size: -
v_call: TRBV11-1
j_call: TRBJ2-4
cdr3_nt: TGTGCCAGCAGCTTAGGGGGGGCCAAAAACATTCAGTACTTC
cdr3_aa: CASSLGGAKNIQYF

d_call: TRBD1
clone_size: many
v_call: TRBV9
j_call: TRBJ1-3
cdr3_nt: TGTGCCAGCAGCCAGTACAGGGACAGTTCCACCATATATTTT
cdr3_aa: CASSQYRDSSTIYF

d_call: TRBD2
clone_size: -
v_call: TRBV2
j_call: TRBJ2-7
cdr3_nt: TGTGCCAGCAGTGAAGAGCTAGCGGGGGCGTACGAGCAGTACTTC
cdr3_aa: CASSEELAGAYEQYF

d_call: -
clone_size: many
v_call: TRBV20-1
j_call: TRBJ1-2
cdr3_nt: TGCAGTGCTAGAGGCGACACTGACTATGGCTACACCTTC
cdr3_aa: CSARGDTDYGYTF

d_call: -
clone_size: many
v_call: TRBV6-1
j_call: TRBJ2-7
cdr3_nt: TGTGCCAGCAGGCGGGCGTCGGTCTACGAGCAGTACTTC
cdr3_aa: CASRRASVYEQYF

d_call: -
clone_size: -
v_call: TRBV29-1
j_call: TRBJ2-2
cdr3_nt: TGCAGCGCCCCCCTTCCTTCGAACACCGGGGAGCTGTTTTTT
cdr3_aa: CSAPLPSNTGELFF

d_call: -
clone_size: once
v_call: TRBV7-2
j_call: TRBJ1-1
cdr3_nt: TGTGCCAGCAGCTTCCGGACAGTAACTGAAGCTTTCTTT
cdr3_aa: CASSFRTVTEAFF

d_call: TRBD1
clone_size: many
v_call: TRBV19
j_call: TRBJ1-3
cdr3_nt: TGTGCCAGTAGCAATACGGTCAGGGGGGAAACTGGAAACACCATATATTTT
cdr3_aa: CASSNTVRGETGNTIYF

d_call: -
clone_size: many
v_call: TRBV14
j_call: TRBJ1-1
cdr3_nt: TGTGCCAGCAGCGATTTAGGCATCGGGAAAAGTAACACTGAAGCTTTCTTT
cdr3_aa: CASSDLGIGKSNTEAFF

d_call: TRBD2
clone_size: -
v_call: TRBV7-8
j_call: TRBJ2-2
cdr3_nt: TGTGCCAGCAGCCCGGCCGGGACTAGCGCCGGGGAGCTGTTTTTT
cdr3_aa: CASSPAGTSAGELFF

d_call: -
clone_size: -
v_call: TRBV19
j_call: TRBJ1-3
cdr3_nt: TGTGCCAGTAGTATAGTGAACTCTGGAAACACCGTATATTTT
cdr3_aa: CASSIVNSGNTVYF

d_call: TRBD1
clone_size: -
v_call: TRBV20-1
j_call: TRBJ2-7
cdr3_nt: TGCAGTGCTAGAGAGACAGGGGGACTACATTACTACGGGCAGTACTTC
cdr3_aa: CSARETGGLHYYGQYF

d_call: -
clone_size: many
v_call: TRBV19
j_call: TRBJ1-5
cdr3_nt: TGTGCCAGTAGCCAACTGACATTAAATCAGCCCCAGCATTTT
cdr3_aa: CASSQLTLNQPQHF

d_call: TRBD1
clone_size: many
v_call: TRBV5-1
j_call: TRBJ2-2
cdr3_nt: TGCGCCAGCAGACAGGGGTTAAGCACCGGGGAGCTGTTTTTT
cdr3_aa: CASRQGLSTGELFF

d_call: -
clone_size: many
v_call: TRBV7-9
j_call: TRBJ2-2
cdr3_nt: TGTGCCAGCAGCCGCGTCGGGGCTCACACCGGGGAGCTGTTTTTT
cdr3_aa: CASSRVGAHTGELFF

d_call: TRBD2
clone_size: many
v_call: TRBV7-7
j_call: TRBJ2-2
cdr3_nt: TGTGCCAGCAGCTCGAGCGGGGGGGAGAACACCGGGGAGCTGTTTTTT
cdr3_aa: CASSSSGGENTGELFF

d_call: -
clone_size: -
v_call: TRBV20-1
j_call: TRBJ2-3
cdr3_nt: TGCAGCGTCCAAGGAGGAGCAGGAACAGATACGCAGTATTTT
cdr3_aa: CSVQGGAGTDTQYF

d_call: TRBD1
clone_size: many
v_call: TRBV24-1
j_call: TRBJ1-2
cdr3_nt: TGTGCCACCAGTGGTGAACAGGGGGCACTCTATGGCTACACCTTC
cdr3_aa: CATSGEQGALYGYTF

d_call: TRBD2
clone_size: -
v_call: TRBV20-1
j_call: TRBJ2-3
cdr3_nt: TGCAGTGCTAGAGAACCATTCTTGAGCGGGGGGTCCACAGATACGCAGTATTTT
cdr3_aa: CSAREPFLSGGSTDTQYF

d_call: TRBD1
clone_size: many
v_call: TRBV7-2
j_call: TRBJ2-1
cdr3_nt: TGTGCCAGCAGCCAACGATACAGGGGAGAGCAGTTCTTC
cdr3_aa: CASSQRYRGEQFF

d_call: -
clone_size: -
v_call: TRBV10-3
j_call: TRBJ1-5
cdr3_nt: TGTGCCATCAGTGACCTAAGTATTCAGCCCCAGCATTTT
cdr3_aa: CAISDLSIQPQHF

d_call: TRBD1
clone_size: many
v_call: TRBV20-1
j_call: TRBJ1-1
cdr3_nt: TGCAGTGCCAGTACAGGGGAATCAAACACTGAAGCTTTCTTT
cdr3_aa: CSASTGESNTEAFF

d_call: TRBD2
clone_size: -
v_call: TRBV5-1
j_call: TRBJ2-7
cdr3_nt: TGCGCCAGCAGCTTGGGGCGGGAGGGTACTTACGAGCAGTACTTC
cdr3_aa: CASSLGREGTYEQYF

d_call: -
clone_size: many
v_call: TRBV6-1
j_call: TRBJ1-6
cdr3_nt: TGTGCCAGCAGTGAAGAGCAGGGTCCTTCACCCCTCCACTTT
cdr3_aa: CASSEEQGPSPLHF

d_call: -
clone_size: few
v_call: TRBV20-1
j_call: TRBJ1-1
cdr3_nt: TGCAGTGTCGTACAGGGGAACACTGAAGCTTTCTTT
cdr3_aa: CSVVQGNTEAFF

d_call: -
clone_size: -
v_call: TRBV9
j_call: TRBJ2-5
cdr3_nt: TGTGCCAGCAGCGAATCCTTGCTGGAGACCCAGTACTTC
cdr3_aa: CASSESLLETQYF

d_call: TRBD1
clone_size: many
v_call: TRBV29-1
j_call: TRBJ2-4
cdr3_nt: TGCAGCGTCGCCGGGACAGGGGCGACCGGGAGCATTCAGTACTTC
cdr3_aa: CSVAGTGATGSIQYF

d_call: -
clone_size: many
v_call: TRBV20-1
j_call: TRBJ1-4
cdr3_nt: TGCAGTGCTAGAGTTGTGGGGATAGATGAAAAACTGTTTTTT
cdr3_aa: CSARVVGIDEKLFF

d_call: TRBD1
clone_size: -
v_call: TRBV6-1
j_call: TRBJ1-6
cdr3_nt: TGTGCCAGCACTCCGGGACAGGGGAATTCACCCCTCCACTTT
cdr3_aa: CASTPGQGNSPLHF

d_call: TRBD1
clone_size: many
v_call: TRBV5-1
j_call: TRBJ2-1
cdr3_nt: TGCGCCAGCAGCTTGGATCCGACAGGGGCATACAATGAGCAGTTCTTC
cdr3_aa: CASSLDPTGAYNEQFF

d_call: TRBD1
clone_size: few
v_call: TRBV5-1
j_call: TRBJ1-3
cdr3_nt: TGCGCCAGCACCTCCGGGACAGGGGTCTATGGTTCTGGAAACACCATATATTTT
cdr3_aa: CASTSGTGVYGSGNTIYF

d_call: -
clone_size: -
v_call: TRBV10-2
j_call: TRBJ2-7
cdr3_nt: TGTGCCAGCAGTTATGCAGGGGTCCCCTCCTACGAGCAGTACTTC
cdr3_aa: CASSYAGVPSYEQYF

d_call: -
clone_size: -
v_call: TRBV5-1
j_call: TRBJ1-6
cdr3_nt: TGCGCCAGCAGCTTGGTAGACGGGGGGCCTTCACCCCTCCACTTT
cdr3_aa: CASSLVDGGPSPLHF

d_call: -
clone_size: many
v_call: TRBV20-1
j_call: TRBJ1-3
cdr3_nt: TGCAGTGCTAGGGAGGGTGGTGGGGTAAACACCATATATTTT
cdr3_aa: CSAREGGGVNTIYF

d_call: TRBD1
clone_size: many
v_call: TRBV20-1
j_call: TRBJ1-2
cdr3_nt: TGCAGTGCCCCGGAGACAGGGGTTGGAGGCTACACCTTC
cdr3_aa: CSAPETGVGGYTF

d_call: -
clone_size: -
v_call: TRBV10-3
j_call: TRBJ1-1
cdr3_nt: TGTGCCATCAGTATCGGGATTTCGGCCACTGAAGCTTTCTTT
cdr3_aa: CAISIGISATEAFF

d_call: -
clone_size: few
v_call: TRBV3-1
j_call: TRBJ1-3
cdr3_nt: TGTGCCACCCAAAGACTAGGGGACGGTGGAAACACCATATATTTT
cdr3_aa: CATQRLGDGGNTIYF

d_call: TRBD1
clone_size: many
v_call: TRBV6-4
j_call: TRBJ2-1
cdr3_nt: TGTGCCAGCAGCGGACAGGGTGGGTACAATGAGCAGTTCTTC
cdr3_aa: CASSGQGGYNEQFF

d_call: TRBD1
clone_size: few
v_call: TRBV28
j_call: TRBJ1-5
cdr3_nt: TGTGCCAGCAGCCTACCGACCGGGACAGGGGTCAATCAGCCCCAGCATTTT
cdr3_aa: CASSLPTGTGVNQPQHF

d_call: TRBD1
clone_size: -
v_call: TRBV10-2
j_call: TRBJ2-7
cdr3_nt: TGCGCCAGCAGCCCCCTGGACAGGAACTCCTACGAGCAGTACTTC
cdr3_aa: CASSPLDRNSYEQYF

d_call: -
clone_size: many
v_call: TRBV6-5
j_call: TRBJ1-2
cdr3_nt: TGTGCCAGCAGCCCCAACGGTGACTATGGCTACACCTTC
cdr3_aa: CASSPNGDYGYTF

d_call: -
clone_size: many
v_call: TRBV6-1
j_call: TRBJ2-3
cdr3_nt: TGTGCCAGCAGTCGTTGGGGGATTTACACAGATACGCAGTATTTT
cdr3_aa: CASSRWGIYTDTQYF

d_call: TRBD1
clone_size: few
v_call: TRBV29-1
j_call: TRBJ2-7
cdr3_nt: TGCAGCGTCGACCCGGGACAGGGGGCTCCCGACGAGCAGTACTTC
cdr3_aa: CSVDPGQGAPDEQYF

d_call: TRBD2
clone_size: -
v_call: TRBV25-1
j_call: TRBJ2-1
cdr3_nt: TGTGCCAGCAGCCACATACTAGCGGGGAACAATGAGCAGTTCTTC
cdr3_aa: CASSHILAGNNEQFF

d_call: -
clone_size: many
v_call: TRBV25-1
j_call: TRBJ2-2
cdr3_nt: TGTGCCAGCAGCAGGCCTAGCGCGGCCGGGGAGCTGTTTTTT
cdr3_aa: CASSRPSAAGELFF

d_call: -
clone_size: -
v_call: TRBV2
j_call: TRBJ2-7
cdr3_nt: TGTGCCAGCAGTGAAGAGCGGGTTTCCTACGAGCAGTACTTC
cdr3_aa: CASSEERVSYEQYF

d_call: TRBD1
clone_size: many
v_call: TRBV5-1
j_call: TRBJ1-2
cdr3_nt: TGCGCCAGCAGCTTAGGACAGGGAATGATTGGCTACACCTTC
cdr3_aa: CASSLGQGMIGYTF

d_call: -
clone_size: many
v_call: TRBV6-1
j_call: TRBJ1-3
cdr3_nt: TGTGCCAGCAGGGAGGAGTGGAATGGAAACACCATATATTTT
cdr3_aa: CASREEWNGNTIYF

d_call: TRBD1
clone_size: -
v_call: TRBV6-6
j_call: TRBJ1-1
cdr3_nt: TGTGCCAGCAGTTCCAACCCAGGGGGTGGGAGCACTGAAGCTTTCTTT
cdr3_aa: CASSSNPGGGSTEAFF

d_call: -
clone_size: -
v_call: TRBV19
j_call: TRBJ1-1
cdr3_nt: TGTGCCAGTAGTATAGGTGGGCTACTGAACACTGAAGCTTTCTTT
cdr3_aa: CASSIGGLLNTEAFF

d_call: -
clone_size: few
v_call: TRBV2
j_call: TRBJ1-6
cdr3_nt: TGTGCCAGCAGTGAAGTCCCTAGTCCGGGGTCACCCCTCCACTTT
cdr3_aa: CASSEVPSPGSPLHF

d_call: -
clone_size: few
v_call: TRBV2
j_call: TRBJ1-2
cdr3_nt: TGTGCCAGCAGTGCTGGACAGCAGGCTAACTATGGCTACACCTTC
cdr3_aa: CASSAGQQANYGYTF